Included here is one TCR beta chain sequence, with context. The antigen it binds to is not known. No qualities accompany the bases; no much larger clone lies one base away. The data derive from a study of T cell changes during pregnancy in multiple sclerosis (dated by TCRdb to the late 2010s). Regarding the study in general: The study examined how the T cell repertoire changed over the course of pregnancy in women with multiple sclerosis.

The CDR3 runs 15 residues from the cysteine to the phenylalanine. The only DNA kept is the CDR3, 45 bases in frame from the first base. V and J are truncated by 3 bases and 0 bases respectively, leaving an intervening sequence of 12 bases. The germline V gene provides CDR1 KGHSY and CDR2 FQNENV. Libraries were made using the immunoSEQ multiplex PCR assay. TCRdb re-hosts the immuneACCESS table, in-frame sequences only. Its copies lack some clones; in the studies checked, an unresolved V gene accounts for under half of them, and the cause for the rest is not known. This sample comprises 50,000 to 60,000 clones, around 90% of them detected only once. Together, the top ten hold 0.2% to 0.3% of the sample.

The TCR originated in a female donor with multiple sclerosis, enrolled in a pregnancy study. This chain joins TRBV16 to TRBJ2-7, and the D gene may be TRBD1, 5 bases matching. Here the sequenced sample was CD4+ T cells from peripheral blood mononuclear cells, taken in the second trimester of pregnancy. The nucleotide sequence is TGTGCCAGCAGCCAGGTTCTACAGGACTCCTACGAGCAGTACTTC. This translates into CASSQVLQDSYEQYF. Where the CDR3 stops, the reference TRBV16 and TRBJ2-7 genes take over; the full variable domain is GEEVAQTPKHLVRGEGQKAKLYCAPIKGHSYVFWYQQVLKNEFKFLISFQNENVFDETGMPKERFSAKCLPNSPCSLEIQATKLEDSAVYFCASSQVLQDSYEQYFGPGTRLTVT.